The 15 T cell receptor beta chains given below trace back to one sample, sequenced in a study of neurological immune-mediated disorders. Described time point: longitudinal time-point 1 (baseline). Each CDR3 protein gets one entry after TCRdb re-called the 5' RACE reads with MiXCR. The profile covers tens of thousands of distinct CDR3 sequences, with 3% to 3.5% appearing a single time and around 7.7% taken by the ten largest. The sample taken for sequencing was PBMCs. The source of these receptors is a woman in her sixties or seventies with multiple sclerosis.

This clonotype has ten or more counts. The V call is TRBV27, the J call TRBJ1-1, with D maybe TRBD1 (5 bases). The CDR3 is made up of 13 amino acids. Germline-derived CDR1 and CDR2 are MNHEY and SMNVEV (reference sequence). The V and J ends lost 6 bases and 6 bases respectively, with 14 bases between them. Written as DNA, the CDR3 is TGTGCCAGCAGGGTCAGGGTTTTGGCTGAAGCTTTCTTT. Amino acid sequence: CASRVRVLAEAFF.

The chain couples TRBV10-1 to TRBJ2-6, with unresolved D. Trimming stripped 5 bases from V and 2 bases from J, with 7 bases between. From germline, CDR1 is WNHNN and CDR2 SYGVQD (reference sequence). This CDR3 has 14 residues. CDR3 sequence reads: CASSRDTGANVLTF. The CDR3 DNA follows: TGCGCCAGCAGTAGGGATACTGGGGCCAACGTCCTGACTTTC.

This clonotype was detected ten times or more. The V and J genes are TRBV30 and TRBJ1-1; TRBD1 aligns across 7 bases. V dropped 3 bases and J dropped 3; count of bases not matched to a gene: 7. This CDR3 spans 14 amino acids. From germline, CDR1 is GTSNPN and CDR2 SVGIG (reference sequence). The CDR3 is CAWSDKTGYTEAFF. CDR3 DNA: TGTGCCTGGAGCGATAAGACAGGGTACACTGAAGCTTTCTTT.

This clonotype was recorded many times. No conserved phenylalanine or tryptophan is present at the end of the CDR3, so a read error is the likely explanation. The limits of the CDR3 on the DNA are not certain, so only TCRdb's listed CDR3 is given. The chain recombines TRBV3-1 with TRBJ2-7; no check of the table's D call, TRBD2, against the DNA was made. The CDR3 is 10 residues long, ends included. CDR1 LGHDT and CDR2 YNNKEL come from the germline V gene (reference sequence). CDR3 protein: CASSREGGND.

In this sample, this clonotype turned up many times. J is TRBJ2-3 and V is TRBV29-1; D is unclear. CDR1 and CDR2 (germline): SQVTM, ANQGSEA. Trimming took off 8 bases at V and 2 bases at J, with 11 bases between the two ends. The length of the CDR3 is 12 residues. The CDR3: CSSTTNTDTQYF. The CDR3 DNA reads TGCAGCTCGACAACAAACACAGATACGCAGTATTTT.

This clonotype was seen ten or more times. This rearrangement joins TRBV3-1 to TRBJ2-1; D remains ambiguous. The germline V gene encodes CDR1 LGHDT and CDR2 YNNKEL (reference sequence). The CDR3 consists of 14 residues. Trimming left V 2 bases short and J 2 bases short, with 7 bases between. Here the CDR3 DNA reads TGTGCCAGCAGCCAAAACGGGCCCTACAATGAGCAGTTCTTC. Translation gives CASSQNGPYNEQFF.

This clonotype was observed many times. The genes are TRBV7-8 and TRBJ1-5, with D possibly matching TRBD1 (6 bases). Germline V gene lookup returns CDR1 SGHVS and CDR2 FQNEAQ. V was trimmed by 0 bases and J by 0 bases, leaving 12 bases between them. The CDR3 is made up of 17 amino acids. The CDR3, as DNA: TGTGCCAGCAGCTTAGCGGGCCAGGGGTTTAGCAATCAGCCCCAGCATTTT. Amino acid sequence: CASSLAGQGFSNQPQHF.

This clonotype has a count of ten or more. V gene TRBV20-1 combines with J gene TRBJ2-7; 10 nucleotides agree with TRBD1. Losses at the gene ends were 3 bases for V and 2 bases for J; bases not matched to a gene: 7. The CDR3 spans 15 residues. CDR1 and CDR2 from the germline V gene are DFQATT and SNEGSKA (reference sequence). This chain's CDR3 is CSASSGQGTTYEQYF. The CDR3 DNA reads as TGCAGTGCTAGCTCGGGACAGGGGACGACCTACGAGCAGTACTTC.

The chain uses TRBV20-1 and TRBJ2-2; D might be TRBD2 (6 bases). Germline-derived CDR1 and CDR2 are DFQATT and SNEGSKA (reference sequence). Trimming cost V 3 bases and J 7 bases, with 9 bases left between them. This CDR3 is built from 12 residues. This chain's CDR3 is CSASLADGELFF. The CDR3 bases are TGCAGTGCTAGTTTAGCGGACGGGGAGCTGTTTTTT.

A few counts support this clonotype. Likely a read error: the CDR3 ends without its conserved phenylalanine or tryptophan. This chain uses TRBV5-5 with TRBJ1-3; no firm D call. The CDR3 sequence is 15 residues long. Trimming removed 4 bases from V and 0 bases from J, with 11 bases in between. In germline, CDR1 is SGHKS, CDR2 YYEKEE (reference sequence). The CDR3 DNA reads TGTGCCAGCAGCCTGGTCCTGGGCTCTGGAAACACCATATATAAT. This encodes CASSLVLGSGNTIYN.

This clonotype was counted ten times or more. The rearrangement links TRBV29-1 to TRBJ1-1; the D gene is possibly TRBD1 (6 bases). This CDR3 contains 14 residues. Germline CDR1 and CDR2: SQVTM and ANQGSEA. V was shortened by 0 bases and J by 4 bases, with 12 bases between the two germline ends. CDR3: CSVEEQGGITEAFF. The CDR3 region has the DNA TGCAGCGTTGAAGAACAGGGTGGGATCACTGAAGCTTTCTTT. The full variable domain, rest sourced from reference TRBV29-1 and TRBJ1-1, is SAVISQKPSRDICQRGTSLTIQCQVDSQVTMMFWYRQQPGQSLTLIATANQGSEATYESGFVIDKFPISRPNLTFSTLTVSNMSPEDSSIYLCSVEEQGGITEAFFGQGTRLTVV.

This clonotype was counted at least ten times. The rearrangement uses TRBV6-6 and TRBJ1-2; weak D call: TRBD1 (6 bases). Germline assignment: CDR1 MNHNY and CDR2 SVGAGI (reference sequence). This CDR3 spans 15 amino acids. The V and J ends lost 1 base and 0 bases respectively, with 9 bases between them. CDR3 amino acids: CASSYWGPTNYGYTF. The CDR3 coding sequence is TGTGCCAGCAGTTACTGGGGGCCAACTAACTATGGCTACACCTTC.

This clonotype was detected many times. The chain couples TRBV5-1 to TRBJ2-7, with 7 bases identical to TRBD1. The CDR3 has 15 residues. V was clipped by 3 bases and J by 0 bases; unmatched bases: 6. Per the germline V gene, CDR1 is SGHRS and CDR2 is YFSETQ. In DNA form, the CDR3 reads TGCGCCAGCAGCTCGGGACAGTTGAGCTCCTACGAGCAGTACTTC. Amino acids: CASSSGQLSSYEQYF.

This clonotype was observed many times. This chain links TRBV6-5 with TRBJ2-3; D is perhaps TRBD1 (6 bases). Trimming left V 6 bases short and J 0 bases short, with 13 bases between. This CDR3 region has 15 residues. Looked up from germline, CDR1 is MNHEY and CDR2 is SVGAGI. Written as DNA, the CDR3 is TGTGCCAGCAGCCCCCTGGGGGCCAGCACAGATACGCAGTATTTT. This encodes CASSPLGASTDTQYF.

This clonotype was counted ten times or more. The chain combines TRBV5-1 with TRBJ2-1; 8 positions match TRBD1. V lost 4 bases, J lost 6 bases, and 6 bases stayed unmatched. This CDR3 has 14 residues. CDR1 and CDR2 from the germline V gene are SGHRS and YFSETQ. The CDR3 nucleotides read TGCGCCAGCAGCCATGGACAGGGCGCCAATGAGCAGTTCTTC. It yields the protein CASSHGQGANEQFF.